A single sample is the source of the 15 T cell receptor beta chains below, sequenced in a study of blood T cell repertoires in COVID-19. Using immunoSEQ multiplex PCR, the repertoire was profiled, and TCRdb retains in-frame clones only, with some absent. The table includes 140,000 to 150,000 clones, 70% to 90% detected once. The sequenced sample consisted of peripheral blood. Receptors were obtained from a middle-aged woman with active or convalescent COVID-19.

V usage is TRBV7-9 and J usage is TRBJ2-1; TRBD1 aligns across 10 bases. Trimming at V came to 5 bases and at J to 1 base, leaving 14 bases not matched to a gene. This CDR3 has 19 residues. Germline V gene sequence: CDR1 SEHNR, CDR2 FQNEAQ (reference sequence). The CDR3: CASSPRQGAHRGSYNEQFF. The CDR3 coding sequence is TGTGCCAGCAGCCCTCGACAGGGGGCACACAGGGGGTCCTACAATGAGCAGTTCTTC.

The rearrangement links TRBV27 to TRBJ1-1; 10 bases are a match to TRBD1. The V and J ends lost 6 bases and 3 bases, in that order; junction bases with no gene match: 10. The germline V gene encodes CDR1 MNHEY and CDR2 SMNVEV (reference sequence). This CDR3 comprises 16 residues. CDR3 loop: CASRPGDRGWDTEAFF. The CDR3 nucleotides read TGTGCCAGCAGACCTGGGGACAGGGGATGGGACACTGAAGCTTTCTTT.

This clone appeared once. V usage is TRBV5-1 and J usage is TRBJ1-1; 10 nucleotides align to TRBD1. Trimming took 5 bases from V and 4 from J; bases not matched to a gene: 2. This CDR3 spans 13 amino acids. The germline V gene has CDR1 SGHRS and CDR2 YFSETQ. The CDR3 loop is CASSRDRGTEAFF. CDR3 coding DNA: TGCGCCAGCAGTCGGGACAGGGGCACTGAAGCTTTCTTT.

This clone was detected once. The rearrangement joins TRBV2 to TRBJ1-4, with TRBD1 matching over 7 bases. The length of the CDR3 is 16 residues. Looked up from germline, CDR1 is SNHLY and CDR2 is FYNNEI. Trimming at V came to 6 bases and at J to 4 bases, leaving 11 bases not matched to a gene. In DNA form, the CDR3 reads TGTGCCAGCAGCCCACCCCGGGCAGGGGGTAATGAAAAACTGTTTTTT. It encodes CASSPPRAGGNEKLFF.

The rearrangement uses TRBV9 and TRBJ1-4; TRBD1 aligns across 8 bases. This CDR3 has 16 amino acids. The germline V gene has CDR1 SGDLS and CDR2 YYNGEE. The trim removed 0 bases at V and 5 bases at J, leaving 6 bases unmatched. The DNA of the CDR3 is TGTGCCAGCAGCGTAGGTCAGGGGGCCAAGAATGAAAAACTGTTTTTT. Its translation is CASSVGQGAKNEKLFF.

This clone was seen a single time. The chain links TRBV19 to TRBJ2-3; D unclear. From germline, CDR1 is LNHDA and CDR2 SQIVND (reference sequence). CDR3 length: 13 amino acids. V shed 9 bases and J shed 2 bases, with 12 bases lying between them. CDR3 amino acids: CASKRVDTDTQYF. For the CDR3, the DNA is TGTGCCAGCAAGCGCGTGGACACAGATACGCAGTATTTT.

Turning to this clone: A much larger clone sits a single nucleotide away, making a read error possible. This sequence joins TRBV25-1 and TRBJ1-1, with unresolved D. The CDR3 has 12 amino acids. Per germline, CDR1 MGHDK and CDR2 SYGVNS. V shed 5 bases and J shed 1 base, with 5 bases lying between them. The CDR3 DNA reads as TGTGCCAGCAGTACAAGGAACACTGAAGCTTTCTTT. As protein: CASSTRNTEAFF. Full variable domain (outside the CDR3, taken from reference TRBV25-1 and TRBJ1-1): EADIYQTPRYLVIGTGKKITLECSQTMGHDKMYWYQQDPGMELHLIHYSYGVNSTEKGDLSSESTVSRIRTEHFPLTLESARPSHTSQYLCASSTRNTEAFFGQGTRLTVV.

The V and J genes are TRBV27 and TRBJ2-7; D might be TRBD1 (6 bases). The CDR3 spans 13 residues. V was cut by 3 bases and J by 6 bases, with 12 bases left in between. Germline assignment: CDR1 MNHEY and CDR2 SMNVEV (reference sequence). The CDR3 bases are TGTGCCAGCAGTTTGGTCCCACAGGGCGAGCAGTACTTC. It encodes CASSLVPQGEQYF.

CDR3: CASSGQGGKKLFF. In nucleotides, the CDR3 is TGTGCCAGCAGTGGACAGGGTGGGAAAAAACTGTTTTTT. This sequence joins TRBV27 and TRBJ1-4; 8 bases agree with TRBD1. Germline CDR1 reads MNHEY; CDR2 reads SMNVEV (reference sequence). V shed 5 bases and J 9 bases; nucleotides not matched to a gene: 5. CDR3 length: 13 residues.

The V and J genes are TRBV11-3 and TRBJ2-2; no clear D gene. Between the trimmed V and J ends, which lost 1 base and 1 base, there was a span of 7 bases. CDR1 and CDR2 (germline): SGHNT, YENEEA. This CDR3 is 15 amino acids long. The CDR3 DNA sequence: TGTGCCAGCAGCTTAGTCGCGGAGAACACCGGGGAGCTGTTTTTT. It translates to CASSLVAENTGELFF.

In DNA form, the CDR3 reads TGTGCCAGCAGCGTAGAAGGGGCAGGGGCCTACGAGCAGTACTTC. It encodes CASSVEGAGAYEQYF. The J gene is TRBJ2-7, the V gene TRBV9; D possibly corresponds to TRBD1 (6 bases). The CDR3 consists of 15 residues. Trimming removed 0 bases at V and 2 bases at J, with 12 bases between. The germline V gene has CDR1 SGDLS and CDR2 YYNGEE.

The genes are TRBV2 and TRBJ1-1; D might be TRBD1 (5 bases). CDR3 length: 11 residues. In germline, CDR1 is SNHLY, CDR2 FYNNEI. Trimming shortened V by 4 bases and J by 7 bases, and 7 bases separated the two germline ends. CDR3 in DNA: TGTGCCAGCAGTGCCGACAGTGAAGCTTTCTTT. It encodes CASSADSEAFF.

Notes on this clone: At one end the junction does not follow the germline gene, possibly because of a read error. The chain employs TRBV27 and TRBJ2-7; maybe TRBD1 (6 bases). The CDR3 consists of 14 residues. Per germline, CDR1 MNHEY and CDR2 SMNVEV (reference sequence). CDR3 in DNA: TGTGCCAGCAGTTTATACCCAGGGGCCTACGAGCAGTACTTT. Amino acids: CASSLYPGAYEQYF.

The rearrangement links TRBV25-1 to TRBJ1-2; D gene unclear. With 6 bases removed from V and 11 bases from J, the gap between germline ends came to 13 bases. CDR1 MGHDK and CDR2 SYGVNS come from the germline V gene. The CDR3 runs 11 residues. The CDR3 DNA is TGTGCCAGCAGAGGCCCCTCGAGGTACACCTTC. Its translation is CASRGPSRYTF.

The V call is TRBV29-1, the J call TRBJ1-1; 8 nucleotides match TRBD1. Trimming cost V 3 bases and J 0 bases; bases outside gene matches: 15. Per germline, CDR1 SQVTM and CDR2 ANQGSEA. This CDR3 has 18 amino acids. The CDR3, as DNA: TGCAGCGTTGAGGGCTGGACAGGGCGGAGGTCTTTGAACACTGAAGCTTTCTTT. This encodes CSVEGWTGRRSLNTEAFF.